This T cell receptor (beta chain) is drawn from a study of blood T cell dynamics during melanoma immunotherapy. Study results and limitations: At W3, later disease-control patients showed bifurcated PBMC repertoire changes, unlike progressors.

Time point in this sample: week 3, after first cycle of checkpoint inhibitor. One draw preceded checkpoint blockade; another followed its first cycle at week 3. Disease control meant complete response, partial response or stable disease at 12 weeks. The CDR3 runs to 12 residues. V was cut by 5 bases and J by 2 bases, with 1 base left in between. Germline assignment: CDR1 SGHAT and CDR2 FQDESV (reference sequence). Some clones are missing from TCRdb's copy, which holds only in-frame ones; the method was immunoSEQ multiplex PCR. The sample carries about 11,000 clones, roughly 90% recorded once. Note on this clone: Its antigen is not identified.

This chain links TRBV11-1 with TRBJ2-6; D call uncertain. This clonotype was sampled from a human donor with melanoma. Material: blood, obtained from a patient treated with checkpoint blockade. CDR3 sequence: CASSPGANVLTF. The CDR3 DNA follows: TGTGCCAGCAGCCCTGGGGCCAACGTCCTGACTTTC.